A selection of T cell receptor beta chains follows, all from one sample in a study of cytotoxic CD8 clonotypes in ibrutinib-treated CLL. Here immunoSEQ multiplex PCR was the method, and the copy in TCRdb shows in-frame clones only, minus some. Counted here are tens of thousands of clones, roughly 65% occurring once; the ten biggest clones make up under 35%. This material consisted of PBMCs, taken after 24 months of ibrutinib treatment. Receptors were obtained from a human donor with chronic lymphocytic leukemia. Each CDR3 is given with its conserved first and last residue. The D gene is left open where the match is weak. Expanded clones get a size class; other rows say once, few or many, or leave the size out.

.	TRBJ2-5	TRBV7-9	few	TGTGCCAGCGTAGGATTGGGTCCCTACGAGACCCAGTACTTC	CASVGLGPYETQYF
.	TRBJ1-5	TRBV9	.	TGTGCCAGCAGCGCAGGGGTCAATCAGCCCCAGCATTTT	CASSAGVNQPQHF
.	TRBJ1-4	TRBV7-9	few	TGTGCCAGCAGCTTAGACTCAGGGGATAAACTGTTTTTT	CASSLDSGDKLFF
.	TRBJ1-1	TRBV11-2	.	TGTGCCAGCAGCCTAATTGCACTAAACACTGAAGCTTTCTTT	CASSLIALNTEAFF
.	TRBJ2-7	TRBV27	.	TGTGCCAGCAGTCTCCTGGACGGAGTCAGTGGGGAGCAGTACTTC	CASSLLDGVSGEQYF
TRBD1	TRBJ2-7	TRBV7-8	.	TGTGCCAGCAGCCGATTACGGTCAACAGGGGCCCTCTCCTACGAGCAGTACTTC	CASSRLRSTGALSYEQYF
.	TRBJ1-1	TRBV5-6	.	TGTGCCAGCAGCTCACAAACAGGGTGGACTGAAGCTTTCTTT	CASSSQTGWTEAFF
TRBD1	TRBJ2-2	TRBV18	.	TGTGCCAGCGAACAGGGGGCGAGAACCGGGGAGCTGTTTTTT	CASEQGARTGELFF
.	TRBJ2-7	TRBV5-6	once	TGTGCCAGCAGCTTGGGGGTTGGCAGGGGTTACGAGCAGTACTTC	CASSLGVGRGYEQYF
.	TRBJ1-4	TRBV9	.	TGTGCCAGCAGCGCCGGACCCACGGCCAATGAAAAACTGTTTTTT	CASSAGPTANEKLFF
TRBD1	TRBJ2-5	TRBV5-6	.	TGTGCCAGCAGCTTTGGGACAGGGGAAGAGACCCAGTACTTC	CASSFGTGEETQYF
.	TRBJ1-3	TRBV11-2	.	TGTGCCAGCTCCCTCCTTTTTGGAAACACCATATATTTT	CASSLLFGNTIYF
.	TRBJ1-3	TRBV6-5	.	TGTGCCAGCAGTTACAAAGGAACTGGAAACACCATATATTTT	CASSYKGTGNTIYF
TRBD1	TRBJ1-2	TRBV28	.	TGTGCCAGCAGTTTGGGGACAGGTGTCGGGATTTATGGCTACACCTTC	CASSLGTGVGIYGYTF
.	TRBJ2-5	TRBV9	.	TGTGCCAGCAGCGTAGGTACAGGGTCCCGCCAAGAGACCCAGTACTTC	CASSVGTGSRQETQYF
TRBD1	TRBJ1-5	TRBV6-1	.	TGTGCCAGCAGTGAAACCACAGGGGGTATGACCCAGCATTTT	CASSETTGGMTQHF
.	TRBJ1-1	TRBV7-9	few	TGTGCCAGCAGCTTAGACAGGGAGGTCACTGAAGCTTTCTTT	CASSLDREVTEAFF
TRBD2	TRBJ2-1	TRBV27	few	TGTGCCAGCAGTCCAGCGGGGGGGCGGAATGAGCAGTTCTTC	CASSPAGGRNEQFF
TRBD1	TRBJ1-2	TRBV5-6	.	TGTGCCAGCAGCAAGGGACAGGGGGATGGCTACACCTTC	CASSKGQGDGYTF
TRBD2	TRBJ2-5	TRBV5-1	.	TGCGCCAGCAGCTTGGACGTTAGCGGGGGGGCAAAAGAGACCCAGTACTTC	CASSLDVSGGAKETQYF
.	TRBJ1-2	TRBV19	few	TGTGCCAGTAGTATTAACGAGTTGGGCTACACCTTC	CASSINELGYTF
.	TRBJ2-7	TRBV25-1	once	TGTGCCAGCCGCGGACCAAAGACTTTCTACGAGCAGTACTTC	CASRGPKTFYEQYF
TRBD1	TRBJ2-1	TRBV5-4	.	TGTGCCAGCAGCTGGTGGGGGACAGGGGCTGGGAATGAGCAGTTCTTC	CASSWWGTGAGNEQFF
.	TRBJ1-1	TRBV6-5	.	TGTGCCAGCAGTTCAGACAGAGGCACTGAAGCTTTCTTT	CASSSDRGTEAFF
.	TRBJ1-5	TRBV7-9	.	TGTGCCAGCAGCCCGGGGACGGGATATAGCAATCAGCCCCAGCATTTT	CASSPGTGYSNQPQHF
.	TRBJ2-3	TRBV18	few	TGTGCCAGCTCATTAACCGGGGCTAGCACAGATACGCAGTATTTT	CASSLTGASTDTQYF
.	TRBJ2-2	TRBV18	few	TGTGCCAGCTCACCACCGACACTCACCGGGGAGCTGTTTTTT	CASSPPTLTGELFF
.	TRBJ1-3	TRBV2	.	TGTGCCAGCAGTGAATTGGGGGACACCTTCTCTGGAAACACCATATATTTT	CASSELGDTFSGNTIYF
.	TRBJ2-7	TRBV19	once	TGTGCCAGTAGTATGCAGTTCGGGGTTCGAAACGAGCAGTACTTC	CASSMQFGVRNEQYF
TRBD1	TRBJ1-2	TRBV19	.	TGTGCCAGTAGTAGGGACAGGGAGAACTATGGCTACACCTTC	CASSRDRENYGYTF
.	TRBJ2-2	TRBV5-1	.	TGCGCCAGCAGAACGACGGGGAGCACCGGGGAGCTGTTTTTT	CASRTTGSTGELFF
TRBD1	TRBJ1-5	TRBV7-8	few	TGTGCCAGCAGCTTAGCACAGGGGGTGGGTCAGCCCCAGCATTTT	CASSLAQGVGQPQHF
.	TRBJ2-7	TRBV11-2	few	TGTGCCAGCAGCTTAACGTTTCCAGGGATAAGGGAGCAGTACTTC	CASSLTFPGIREQYF
.	TRBJ2-7	TRBV5-1	.	TGCGCCAGCAGCTTAACCGACGGATCCTACGAGCAGTACTTC	CASSLTDGSYEQYF
.	TRBJ1-2	TRBV5-1	.	TGCGCCAGCAGCTTTGGGCGGACTGTCTATGGCTACACCTTC	CASSFGRTVYGYTF
.	TRBJ2-7	TRBV10-3	few	TGTGCCACCGAATTGGGACTGAACTACGAGCAGTACTTC	CATELGLNYEQYF
TRBD1	TRBJ1-4	TRBV7-9	.	TGTGCCAGCAGCTTAGCGATCCTGGGCCGGGACAGTCGTGAAAAACTGTTTTTT	CASSLAILGRDSREKLFF
.	TRBJ1-5	TRBV7-8	.	TGTGCCAGCAGCTACCCCCAGCAGCCCCAGCATTTT	CASSYPQQPQHF
TRBD1	TRBJ1-1	TRBV5-4	.	TGTGCCAGCAGCATGGACAGGGGGCCAGGCACTGAAGCTTTCTTT	CASSMDRGPGTEAFF
.	TRBJ1-4	TRBV11-3	.	TGTGCCAGCAGCCCGAACACGGGGAATGAAAAACTGTTTTTT	CASSPNTGNEKLFF
TRBD1	TRBJ1-1	TRBV6-6	.	TGTGCCAGCAGTTACTCCGGACAGGGAATTACTGAAGCTTTCTTT	CASSYSGQGITEAFF
TRBD1	TRBJ1-2	TRBV27	few	TGTGCCAGCGGAGGACAGGGGGCAGTCGGCTACACCTTC	CASGGQGAVGYTF
.	TRBJ1-5	TRBV19	.	TGTGCCAGTAGTATAAAAGGAGGATCCAATCAGCCCCAGCATTTT	CASSIKGGSNQPQHF
TRBD1	TRBJ2-1	TRBV5-5	.	TGTGCCAGCAGCATACCAGGGACAGGGTCCCCGAGCTCCTACAATGAGCAGTTCTTC	CASSIPGTGSPSSYNEQFF
TRBD1	TRBJ2-6	TRBV5-4	medium-sized	TGTGCCAGCGGACTGCAGGGGGCTGGGGCCAACGTCCTGACTTTC	CASGLQGAGANVLTF
.	TRBJ1-1	TRBV20-1	once	TGCAGTGCTGGGCCTAGGGCTGAAGCTTTCTTT	CSAGPRAEAFF
TRBD2	TRBJ2-2	TRBV2	.	TGTGCCAGCGCTTCGAGCGGGGTGAACACCGGGGAGCTGTTTTTT	CASASSGVNTGELFF
.	TRBJ1-1	TRBV2	.	TGTGCCAGCAGTGCCGAGGGGAGTTGGACTGAAGCTTTCTTT	CASSAEGSWTEAFF
.	TRBJ1-2	TRBV4-2	.	TGTGCCAGCAGCCAAGAGGGGGGGGCGATTAACTATGGCTACACCTTC	CASSQEGGAINYGYTF
.	TRBJ2-3	TRBV29-1	.	TGCAGCGTTGAAGTCTGGTCTAGCACAGATACGCAGTATTTT	CSVEVWSSTDTQYF
.	TRBJ1-6	TRBV2	few	TGTGCCAGCACCCTCGAACAGGGAGGGAATTCACCCCTCCACTTT	CASTLEQGGNSPLHF
TRBD1	TRBJ1-2	TRBV5-6	.	TGTGCCAGCAGCTTCGGCACAGGGGGCTACTATGGCTACACCTTC	CASSFGTGGYYGYTF
TRBD1	TRBJ1-2	TRBV5-1	many	TGCGCCAGCAGCTTGGATGGGACAGGGCTGTACTATGGCTACACCTTC	CASSLDGTGLYYGYTF
TRBD1	TRBJ2-7	TRBV2	.	TGTGCCAGCAGCAGCGGACAGGGCAGGCAGTACTTC	CASSSGQGRQYF
.	TRBJ1-2	TRBV27	.	TGTGCCAGCTCACCACCGCCAGGGACTTATGGCTACACCTTC	CASSPPPGTYGYTF
.	TRBJ1-4	TRBV7-6	.	TGTGCCAGCAGCTTAGTGGGGACCACAACTAATGAAAAACTGTTTTTT	CASSLVGTTTNEKLFF
.	TRBJ2-2	TRBV9	once	TGTGCCAGCAGCCGGCTATCCGGGGAGCTGTTTTTT	CASSRLSGELFF
.	TRBJ1-6	TRBV5-6	.	TGTGCCAGCAGCTCGGCACGACACCGGCGCGGTTCACCCCTCCACTTT	CASSSARHRRGSPLHF
TRBD1	TRBJ1-5	TRBV27	.	TGTGCCAGCAGTTTATTGGGGGACAGGGTGCGCAATCAGCCCCAGCATTTT	CASSLLGDRVRNQPQHF
.	TRBJ2-7	TRBV7-9	.	TGTGCCAGCAGCTTAGAGGTACCGGGACCGGGTGAGCAGTACTTC	CASSLEVPGPGEQYF